This TCR beta chain was documented in a study of cytomegalovirus exposure and HLA in healthy donors (dated 2017 in TCRdb). About the investigation overall: According to an earlier analysis of a few hundred of the donors, 150 million to 200 million T cells yielded 90 million to 130 million unique TCR beta sequences and about 300 Gb of sequence data. An early release that covered 500 to 800 HLA-typed donors contained around 300 gigabases of sequencing data and about 93 million unique TCR sequences. The genetic ancestry cluster associated with self-reported Caucasian donors included approximately 85% of the approximately 410 genotyped donors. The study aimed to test whether cataloging public T cell receptors could reveal signatures of past pathogen exposure. The study used immunosequencing to profile the T cell repertoires of 670 or so subjects and linked those repertoires to cytomegalovirus serostatus. Along with the approximately 700-subject first cohort, a separate validation cohort of around 120 different subjects was used. To predict cytomegalovirus infection status, the study combined high-throughput TCR immunosequencing, statistical association of individual TCRs with disease status, and machine learning. A later analysis re-analyzed previously published TCR beta repertoires from roughly 690 donors and added high-resolution HLA genotyping to study TCR occurrence patterns. Rather than drawing on any new phenotypic data, the later analysis identified candidate immune exposures from TCR beta sequences and the way those sequences occurred across donors. In an earlier analysis of roughly 580 of the donors, high-throughput TCR beta sequencing was used to judge whether each TCR beta V gene segment behaved as functional or pseudogenic. Donor age, sex, ethnicity and CMV serostatus were compiled together with the repertoire data. A later genetic analysis took genome-wide SNP genotypes for 398 of the 666 donors and used that subset as a discovery cohort. All discovery cohort repertoires had been generated on a single sequencing platform. Class I and class II HLA loci were covered by the typing at four-digit resolution. The number of typed donors differed by locus: about 620-640 for A, B, C, DRB1 and DQB1; approximately 520 for DQA1; approximately 600 for DPA1; and roughly 450 for DPB1. Roughly 5 DR-DQ haplotypes were handled as single units for association and clustering, since linkage in the cohort was strong. Among approximately 370 genotyped donors of the cohort, an average of about 240,000 unique TCR beta nucleotide sequences was sequenced per donor, of which 15% to 20% were non-productive. Overall study outcomes, separate from this receptor: The authors suggested that the approach could potentially be extended to other disease states and immunological phenotypes. Some IMGT-functional V segments, including TRBV6-2 and TRBV6-3, could not be told apart with the 87-base-pair reads, so those segments were excluded. When HLA alleles, especially DR and DQ, strongly co-occurred, attributing TCR associations to individual alleles was difficult. In an earlier analysis of a few hundred of the donors, most TCR beta V segments were observed in productive rearrangements about 90% or about 30% of the time, broadly matching IMGT annotations. Because counts were too low, approximately 15 rarely observed V segments, including chromosome 9 orphons, were excluded from the earlier analysis of roughly 580 of the donors. A later genetic analysis reported fewer N-insertions in productive TCRs among donors in an Asian-associated ancestry cluster than the roughly 690-donor mean. Most CMV-associated TCR beta chains appeared to be HLA-restricted in a later analysis, and the HLA associations seemed to be driven largely by CMV exposure. A further reported finding was that TCR beta sequences accurately predicted the HLA-A and HLA-B alleles for most subjects in the first cohort. A cluster of highly shared sequence variants was judged likely to be a technical artifact of the sequencing pipeline. A later analysis found that HLA-associated TCR beta chains were more clonally expanded and had lower generation probabilities than equally common non-associated chains. An association between a missense DCLRE1C variant and V-gene and J-gene trimming of TCR beta chains was found in a later genetic analysis and replicated in an independent cohort. The only immune exposure information available for the cohort was CMV serostatus. Specific HLA alleles were associated with 15,000 to 20,000 TCR beta sequences at a false discovery rate of 0.05 in a later analysis. Presence/absence analyses assumed roughly uniform sequencing depth across donors, an assumption that may not hold. In a later analysis, several top co-occurrence clusters were reported to appear linked to parvovirus B19, influenza, CMV and Epstein-Barr virus. HLA typing was unavailable for some donors at each locus, so association tests used only the typed subset. Across donors, most TCR sequences were observed very rarely, whereas some public TCRs were present in many individuals. Correlated functional status among segregating V segments might reflect linkage disequilibrium, but an unknown experimental factor could not be ruled out. A few of the identified cytomegalovirus-associated TCR beta chains were confirmed in vitro to be specific for cytomegalovirus antigens. In both the original and validation cohorts, the classifier was reported to diagnose cytomegalovirus status with high specificity and sensitivity. In this cohort, only TCR beta chains were sequenced, and detectable features were limited by the absence of alpha or paired-chain data. In the study, approximately 160 TCR beta chains were listed as associated with cytomegalovirus. In a later analysis, the rate of TCR association differed among HLA loci, with DRB1 alleles having the most associated TCRs and HLA-C alleles having the fewest.

The cohort was made up of roughly 670 healthy bone marrow donors. At the time of sampling, all cohort members were nominally healthy, though unrecorded immune exposures were likely present. The donor was CMV seronegative and was included in the group of a few hundred seronegative cohort members. A peripheral blood sample was collected from each donor, and TCR beta sequencing was performed on peripheral blood mononuclear cells. The Qiagen DNeasy Blood Extraction Kit was used to extract genomic DNA from the blood cell samples. A word on this clone: This receptor's antigen is unknown. Base-call qualities are not available, and no considerably larger clone is one nucleotide away.

Library preparation employed the immunoSEQ multiplex PCR assay. The multiplex PCR relied on a mix of 60 forward primers for TCR Vbeta segments and 13 reverse primers for TCR Jbeta segments. The CDR3 region of rearranged TCR beta genes was amplified from genomic DNA by a multiplex PCR assay. On the Illumina HiSeq System, the amplified TCR beta libraries were sequenced as 87-base-pair reads. The source study handled its data this way. In a later analysis, around 80 million unique TCR beta chains were counted across the roughly 670 repertoires, and roughly 11 million of these chains were shared by at least two donors. Raw reads were error-corrected and collapsed into unique sequences by a nearest-neighbor algorithm in which closely related sequences were merged to remove PCR and sequencing errors. To assign V, D and J gene segments, CDR3 sequences were aligned to IMGT reference sequences. For a sequence to be retained, at least a six-nucleotide match to both a V gene segment and a J gene segment was required. Rearrangements were classified as productive when the CDR3 lacked stop codons and remained in frame with V and J, and all other rearrangements were classified as non-productive. CDR3 was defined according to IMGT convention as the region running from the second conserved V-encoded cysteine to the conserved J-encoded phenylalanine. In an earlier analysis of around 640 of the donors, sequences lacking an unambiguous match to a single V gene segment were excluded. In an earlier analysis of around 590 of the donors, a V segment was called functional when productive rearrangements were above 56.7%, and segregating when the standard deviation between donors exceeded 5%. A statistical classification framework was developed to diagnose cytomegalovirus status using the catalog of TCR beta chain sequences. A later analysis assigned V and J genes by comparing TCR nucleotide sequences with IMGT/GENE-DB human TR gene sequences. In a later analysis, CDR3 sequences and most-parsimonious VDJ recombination scenarios were assigned using the TCRdist pipeline. In a later analysis, each TCR beta chain was defined by its CDR3 amino acid sequence together with its V-gene family, and reads without a unique V-gene family were excluded. In a later analysis, several hundred highly shared, low-generation-probability nucleotide sequences were removed to address suspected cross-contamination and a sequencing artifact. In a later analysis, a clonal expansion index was calculated for each public chain from normalized within-repertoire ranks of inferred template counts. In a later analysis, generation probabilities were computed using a VDJ recombination model fitted to out-of-frame rearrangements, and the results were checked against IGoR. In a later analysis, hypergeometric tests were used to score TCR-TCR, TCR-HLA and TCR-CMV co-occurrence, with a repertoire-size bias correction applied to TCR pairs. To estimate false discovery rates, a later analysis permuted the HLA or CMV assignments 20 times. In a later analysis, co-occurring TCRs were grouped using DBSCAN, with TCRdist sequence similarity added in when clustering inside HLA-allele-positive subsets. Repertoires with fewer than 30,000 or more than 120,000 public chains were left out of co-occurrence clustering, as were five repertoires with anomalous nucleotide sharing. The clones in this table, taken by TCRdb from immuneACCESS, are in-frame only. Not every clone is retained; where verified, under half of the shortfall comes from an unresolved V gene, and the cause of the rest is unknown. V and J calls and clone size are as listed in that table; D and trimming were resolved from the DNA. This sample has approximately 120,000 clones in its table, and about three quarters of those were observed once. The ten largest clones take up less than 4.5% of the sample.

V drops 3 bases and J drops 1 base, leaving 12 bases in between. Reading the germline V gene (reference sequence) gives CDR1 LNHDA and CDR2 SQIVND. CDR3 length: 15 amino acids, cysteine to phenylalanine. Just the 45-base CDR3 DNA is kept, in frame starting at base 1. The clonotype originates from a man aged 25-45 years in good health and CMV-seronegative. The sequenced sample was PBMCs. The chain is made from TRBV19 and TRBJ1-2; too little of a D gene remains to name it. The DNA sequence is TGTGCCAGTAGTATGAAGACGGGGATTAACTATGGCTACACCTTC. It encodes CASSMKTGINYGYTF.